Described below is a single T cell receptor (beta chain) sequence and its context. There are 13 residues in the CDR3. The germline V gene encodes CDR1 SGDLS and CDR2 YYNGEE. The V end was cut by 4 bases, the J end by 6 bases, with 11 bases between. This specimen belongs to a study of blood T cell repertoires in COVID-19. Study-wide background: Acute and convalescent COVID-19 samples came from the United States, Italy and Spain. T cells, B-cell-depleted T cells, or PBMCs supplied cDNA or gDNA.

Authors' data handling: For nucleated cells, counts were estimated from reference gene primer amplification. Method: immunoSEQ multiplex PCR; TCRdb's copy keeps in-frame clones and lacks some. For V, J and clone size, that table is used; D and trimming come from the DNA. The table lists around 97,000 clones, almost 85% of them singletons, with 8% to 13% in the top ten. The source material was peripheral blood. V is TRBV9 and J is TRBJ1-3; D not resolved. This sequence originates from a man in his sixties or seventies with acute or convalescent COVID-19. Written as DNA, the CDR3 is TGTGCCAGCAGCTCCAGCGGTGAAAACACCATATATTTT. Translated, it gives CASSSSGENTIYF.